This entry lists 32 T cell receptor beta chains sequenced from one sample in a study of blood T cell repertoires in COVID-19. Generated by immunoSEQ multiplex PCR, the TCRdb table keeps only in-frame clones and is missing some. Of hundreds of thousands of clones in the sample, almost 85% were seen once. Sequencing used peripheral blood. Every receptor here comes from a human donor in a cohort sampled during active COVID-19.

In its sample, this clone was seen a few times. The chain employs TRBV30 and TRBJ1-6, with D possibly being TRBD1 (6 bases). The CDR3 is 14 amino acids. The germline gives CDR1 GTSNPN, CDR2 SVGIG (reference sequence). The CDR3 loop reads CACRGPGGNSPLHF. Written as DNA, the CDR3 is TGTGCATGCAGGGGCCCGGGAGGTAATTCACCCCTCCACTTT.

This clone was found once. The chain couples TRBV28 to TRBJ1-6; weak D call: TRBD1 (5 bases). Germline values: CDR1 MDHEN, CDR2 SYDVKM. The CDR3 length is 14 residues. V shed 7 bases and J shed 0 bases, with 7 bases lying between them. This chain's CDR3 is CASIDSSYNSPLHF. For the CDR3, the DNA is TGTGCCAGCATTGACAGCTCCTATAATTCACCCCTCCACTTT.

The chain uses TRBV10-2 and TRBJ1-6; no clear D gene. Germline V gene sequence: CDR1 WSHSY, CDR2 SAAADI. The ends were cut back, 2 bases at V and 10 bases at J, with 9 bases in the middle. The CDR3 covers 13 residues. This CDR3 is CASSEGGRSPLHF. In nucleotides, the CDR3 is TGCGCCAGCAGTGAGGGAGGCAGGTCACCCCTCCACTTT.

The chain has TRBV5-3 and TRBJ1-1; D is unresolved. TRBV5-3 is recorded as an ORF, its role being uncertain. Between the trimmed V and J ends, which lost 10 bases and 10 bases, there was a span of 14 bases. This CDR3 has 10 amino acids. CDR3 sequence reads: CAGLGVGAFF. CDR3 in DNA: TGTGCCGGACTTGGGGTAGGAGCTTTCTTT.

The chain links TRBV3-1 (or the pseudogene TRBV3-2) to TRBJ1-2; 9 bases map to TRBD1. Germline CDR1 reads LGHDT; CDR2 reads YNNKEL (reference sequence). The CDR3 covers 17 residues. The V and J ends lost 0 bases and 5 bases, in that order; junction bases with no gene match: 10. The CDR3 sequence: CASSQDVYWTGEYGYTF. Written as DNA, the CDR3 is TGTGCCAGCAGCCAAGATGTCTACTGGACAGGGGAATATGGCTACACCTTC.

This chain joins TRBV6-5 and TRBJ1-5; TRBD1 might be the D (5 bases). V lost 0 bases and J 1 base, leaving 7 bases between the germline ends. The CDR3 is 15 amino acids. CDR1 and CDR2 from the germline V gene are MNHEY and SVGAGI. The CDR3 loop reads CASSYSGGSNQPQHF. CDR3 DNA: TGTGCCAGCAGTTACTCCGGGGGGAGCAATCAGCCCCAGCATTTT.

This clone came up many times. The rearrangement uses TRBV5-5 and TRBJ1-3; perhaps TRBD1 as D (5 bases). This CDR3 is 13 amino acids long. Germline V gene lookup returns CDR1 SGHKS and CDR2 YYEKEE (reference sequence). The germline V and J ends were trimmed by 7 bases and 9 bases, with 17 bases remaining between them. The CDR3 protein is CASGPWGGGTIYF. As DNA, the CDR3 is TGTGCCAGCGGGCCCTGGGGGGGAGGCACCATATATTTT.

As for this clone: The sample has other DNA sequences that encode this CDR3 too. V gene TRBV10-1 combines with J gene TRBJ2-7; D might be TRBD1 (6 bases). Trimming removed 3 bases from V and 1 base from J, with 7 bases in between. The germline V gene encodes CDR1 WNHNN and CDR2 SYGVQD (reference sequence). The CDR3 contains 13 residues. The DNA for the CDR3 is TGCGCCAGCAGTGAAGGGGGATCCTACGAGCAGTACTTC. The encoded protein is CASSEGGSYEQYF.

At least ten counts were recorded for this clone. V usage is TRBV10-3 and J usage is TRBJ1-5; D perhaps matches TRBD1 (5 bases). Per germline, CDR1 ENHRY and CDR2 SYGVKD. The CDR3 totals 16 residues. V was clipped by 0 bases and J by 1 base, with 10 bases between them. The CDR3 region is CAISESTGVSNQPQHF. The CDR3 nucleotides are TGTGCCATCAGTGAGTCTACAGGCGTGAGCAATCAGCCCCAGCATTTT.

CDR3 sequence (DNA): TGTGCCAGCAGTGACCAAGGCGGGTGGACTAATGAAAAACTGTTTTTT. Its protein is CASSDQGGWTNEKLFF. The chain uses TRBV6-1 and TRBJ1-4; D uncertain. The CDR3 runs 16 residues. CDR1 is MNHNS, CDR2 SASEGT, per germline. Trimming shortened V by 3 bases and J by 2 bases, and 13 bases separated the two germline ends.

The chain combines TRBV5-6 with TRBJ2-7, with D unresolved. Trimming shortened V by 3 bases and J by 4 bases, and 14 bases separated the two germline ends. The CDR3 runs to 14 residues. CDR1 and CDR2 from the germline V gene are SGHDT and YYEEEE. This chain's CDR3 is CASSSTSREYEQYF. CDR3 DNA sequence: TGTGCCAGCAGCTCTACTTCGCGCGAGTACGAGCAGTACTTC. Full variable domain (remainder filled in from reference TRBV5-6 and TRBJ2-7): DAGVTQSPTHLIKTRGQQVTLRCSPKSGHDTVSWYQQALGQGPQFIFQYYEEEERQRGNFPDRFSGHQFPNYSSELNVNALLLGDSALYLCASSSTSREYEQYFGPGTRLTVT.

This rearrangement joins TRBV5-1 to TRBJ1-2, with D unclear. The CDR3 has 13 residues. Per germline, CDR1 SGHRS and CDR2 YFSETQ. The V gene lost 1 base and the J gene lost 4 bases, with 8 bases spanning the gap. The CDR3 protein is CASSLIPRYGYTF. The CDR3 coding sequence is TGCGCCAGCAGCTTGATTCCGCGCTATGGCTACACCTTC.

CDR3 amino acids: CATSPPRGTYNEQFF. CDR3 DNA: TGTGCCACCAGCCCCCCGCGGGGGACTTACAATGAGCAGTTCTTC. The rearrangement joins TRBV15 to TRBJ2-1; TRBD2 matches at 7 bases. The CDR3 extends over 15 amino acids. The V segment lost 5 bases and the J segment 4 bases; nucleotides outside the gene matches: 8. Germline lookup yields CDR1 LNHNV and CDR2 YYDKDF (reference sequence).

This chain links TRBV2 with TRBJ2-1, with TRBD2 as a possible D gene (5 bases). The V end was cut by 3 bases, the J end by 3 bases, with 15 bases between. From germline, CDR1 is SNHLY and CDR2 FYNNEI. The CDR3 extends over 16 amino acids. In DNA, the CDR3 is TGTGCCAGCAGTGAGGAGGCGAACCTGTACTACAATGAGCAGTTCTTC. Translation: CASSEEANLYYNEQFF.

This chain joins TRBV5-1 and TRBJ1-1, with 8 bases aligning to TRBD1. The CDR3 runs 16 residues. After removal of 1 base from V and 8 bases from J, the junction contained 13 bases not matched to a gene. From germline, CDR1 is SGHRS and CDR2 YFSETQ. The CDR3 here is CASSLPGPGQAGEAFF. The CDR3 region has the DNA TGCGCCAGCAGCTTGCCGGGTCCGGGACAGGCTGGAGAAGCTTTCTTT.

The V and J genes are TRBV19 and TRBJ1-2; 7 nucleotides match TRBD1. V was pared by 3 bases and J by 5 bases, with 12 bases of the junction left unmatched. This CDR3 region has 16 residues. Germline V lookup: CDR1 LNHDA, CDR2 SQIVND (reference sequence). The CDR3 DNA is TGTGCCAGTAGTATTGTGGGGACAGCCATTAGGTATGGCTACACCTTC. Translating it yields CASSIVGTAIRYGYTF.

This clone was found once. The rearrangement joins TRBV7-9 to TRBJ1-2; no reliable D call. Between the trimmed V and J ends, which lost 5 bases and 7 bases, there was a span of 17 bases. The V gene's germline CDR1 is SEHNR and CDR2 FQNEAQ (reference sequence). The CDR3 consists of 14 residues. Written as DNA, the CDR3 is TGTGCCAGCAGCCCCGATCCGGTTTTGAGTGGCTACACCTTC. Translation: CASSPDPVLSGYTF. The whole variable domain, remainder taken from reference TRBV7-9 and TRBJ1-2, is DTGVSQNPRHKITKRGQNVTFRCDPISEHNRLYWYRQTLGQGPEFLTYFQNEAQLEKSRLLSDRFSAERPKGSFSTLEIQRTEQGDSAMYLCASSPDPVLSGYTFGSGTRLTVV.

The chain links TRBV7-9 to TRBJ1-2, with D unclear. In germline, CDR1 is SEHNR, CDR2 FQNEAQ (reference sequence). V was pared by 2 bases and J by 4 bases, with 20 bases between. The CDR3 runs to 17 residues. The CDR3 spells CASSLTHTEDGFYGYTF. CDR3 nucleotides: TGTGCCAGCAGCTTAACCCATACGGAGGACGGATTCTATGGCTACACCTTC.

The chain carries TRBV11-2 and TRBJ1-4, with D possibly being TRBD1 (5 bases). Trimming pared 3 bases from V and 7 bases from J, leaving 15 bases between. CDR3 size: 15 residues. Germline V gene sequence: CDR1 SGHAT, CDR2 FQNNGV. CDR3 in DNA: TGTGCCAGCAGCTTGGACACGAGGTGGGGTGAAAAACTGTTTTTT. Its translation: CASSLDTRWGEKLFF.

V and J are TRBV6-4 and TRBJ2-1; 10 positions agree with TRBD2. Trimming cost V 2 bases and J 3 bases; bases outside gene matches: 1. CDR1 and CDR2 (germline): MRHNA, SNTAGT. The CDR3 consists of 15 residues. CDR3 in amino acids: CASSDLAGDYNEQFF. The CDR3, as DNA: TGTGCCAGCAGTGACCTAGCGGGGGACTACAATGAGCAGTTCTTC.

V and J are TRBV6-5 and TRBJ1-2; D is undetermined. V dropped 8 bases and J dropped 3 bases, with 7 bases sitting between them. Germline loops: CDR1 MNHEY, CDR2 SVGAGI. The CDR3 loop spans 11 amino acids. CDR3: CASERDYGYTF. CDR3 nucleotides: TGTGCCAGCGAGAGGGACTATGGCTACACCTTC.

The chain combines TRBV6-5 with TRBJ2-7; weak D call: TRBD1 (6 bases). Germline V lookup: CDR1 MNHEY, CDR2 SVGAGI. CDR3 size: 14 residues. V was clipped by 6 bases and J by 2 bases, with 14 bases between them. The CDR3 sequence is CASRTTGRPYEQYF. The CDR3 bases are TGTGCCAGCAGGACCACAGGGCGACCCTACGAGCAGTACTTC.

This chain joins TRBV27 and TRBJ1-5, with 9 bases fitting TRBD1. V was pared by 6 bases and J by 9 bases, with 9 bases of the junction left unmatched. The CDR3 runs 14 residues. Germline values: CDR1 MNHEY, CDR2 SMNVEV (reference sequence). CDR3 DNA: TGTGCCAGCAGCCCTGACAGGGGGACGGGGCCCCAGCATTTT. It yields the protein CASSPDRGTGPQHF.

The chain carries TRBV7-9 and TRBJ2-3; tentatively, D is TRBD2 (6 bases). The V end lost 7 bases, the J end lost 5 bases, and 22 bases lay between the germline ends. The germline CDR1 and CDR2 sequences are SEHNR and FQNEAQ (reference sequence). The CDR3 has 16 amino acids. The CDR3 nucleotides read TGTGCCAGCACCTACGCTAGCGTGCCCCGCGGAGATACGCAGTATTTT. Amino acid sequence: CASTYASVPRGDTQYF.

The chain uses TRBV12-3 or TRBV12-4 and TRBJ2-7; D unclear. The V end lost 7 bases, the J end lost 4 bases, and 11 bases lay between the germline ends. The CDR3 is made up of 12 amino acids. CDR3 nucleotides: TGTGCCAGCACCTCTAGTATTTACGAGCAGTACTTC. Amino acid sequence: CASTSSIYEQYF.

CDR3 DNA: TGTGCCAGCAGCCAGGATCTAGCGGGGGCCCCCGGAGATACGCAGTATTTT. Its translation: CASSQDLAGAPGDTQYF. This chain links TRBV4-2 with TRBJ2-3; 10 positions agree with TRBD2. J was trimmed by 5 bases and V by 3 bases; bases with no gene match: 11. In germline, CDR1 is LGHNA, CDR2 YNFKEQ. The CDR3 contains 17 residues.

The CDR3 sequence is CASSVTGSVSGEAFF. CDR3 nucleotide sequence: TGTGCCAGCAGCGTTACAGGGTCTGTAAGCGGTGAAGCTTTCTTT. The genes are TRBV9 and TRBJ1-1; tentatively, D is TRBD1 (6 bases). Germline V gene lookup returns CDR1 SGDLS and CDR2 YYNGEE. The CDR3 is made up of 15 amino acids. With 2 bases removed from V and 7 bases from J, the gap between germline ends came to 18 bases. The entire variable domain, with the rest obtained from reference TRBV9 and TRBJ1-1, is as follows: DSGVTQTPKHLITATGQRVTLRCSPRSGDLSVYWYQQSLDQGLQFLIQYYNGEERAKGNILERFSAQQFPDLHSELNLSSLELGDSALYFCASSVTGSVSGEAFFGQGTRLTVV.

Written as DNA, the CDR3 is TGTGCCAGCAGCCAAGGAACGTTCAGAAATACGCAGTATTTT. It specifies CASSQGTFRNTQYF. The rearrangement uses TRBV14 and TRBJ2-3; D uncertain. Trimming stripped 1 base from V and 7 bases from J, with 12 bases between. This CDR3 spans 14 amino acids. Germline V gene lookup returns CDR1 SGHDN and CDR2 FVKESK.

This chain connects TRBV6-5 to TRBJ1-4, with D possibly being TRBD1 (5 bases). This CDR3 spans 13 amino acids. The V end was cut by 8 bases, the J end by 4 bases, with 11 bases between. Per the germline V gene, CDR1 is MNHEY and CDR2 is SVGAGI. This CDR3 reads CASDFDSNEKLFF. In nucleotides, the CDR3 is TGTGCCAGCGATTTCGACAGTAATGAAAAACTGTTTTTT.

The V call is TRBV24-1, the J call TRBJ2-7; possible D gene TRBD1, 6 bases. The germline V and J ends were trimmed by 3 bases and 5 bases, with 13 bases remaining between them. The CDR3 has 14 amino acids. Germline-derived CDR1 and CDR2 are KGHDR and SFDVKD. The CDR3 region is CATSDTGSLDEQYF. In nucleotides, the CDR3 is TGTGCCACCAGTGATACAGGGAGTCTGGACGAGCAGTACTTC.

This clone was detected ten times or more. V gene TRBV11-2 combines with J gene TRBJ1-5, with D possibly matching TRBD1 (5 bases). The CDR3 covers 13 residues. Germline V CDR1 and CDR2: SGHAT, FQNNGV. Trimming took 0 bases from V and 10 from J, leaving 10 bases between them. The CDR3: CASSLELGGPQHF. In nucleotides, the CDR3 is TGTGCCAGCAGCTTAGAGCTGGGGGGTCCCCAGCATTTT.

The rearrangement links TRBV2 to TRBJ2-2, with 9 bases fitting TRBD1. With 6 bases clipped from V and 6 bases from J, the junction kept 5 bases outside the gene matches. The CDR3 has 14 residues. Germline CDR1 and CDR2: SNHLY and FYNNEI. The CDR3 here is CASRGDRAAGELFF. CDR3 bases: TGTGCCAGCAGGGGGGACAGGGCTGCCGGGGAGCTGTTTTTT.